The rows below give T cell receptor beta chains drawn from one sample of a study of T cell repertoires in cytomegalovirus infection. TCRdb processed the reads anew with MiXCR; each CDR3 protein has one entry. The data contain some 350,000 distinct CDR3 sequences, about a sixth of them singletons. Source material: PBMCs. The receptor set was obtained from a human donor in good health (CMV status not recorded). Some clones in this sample may be carry-over from other donors' samples. CDR3s include the opening cysteine and the closing phenylalanine or tryptophan. Each record gives: clone size, D gene, CDR3 length, V gene, J gene, CDR3 DNA, CDR3 protein. D genes are given only for firm matches. Clone size appears in some rows only: once, few, many, or a class for an expanded clone.

>few|.|15|TRBV4-3|TRBJ2-3
TGCGCCAGCAGATCTGCGGGACGGAGCACAGATACGCAGTATTTT
CASRSAGRSTDTQYF
>many|.|16|TRBV7-2|TRBJ2-1
TGTGCCAGCAGGTTTAGGGCAGGGTGGGGATACAATGAGCAGTTCTTC
CASRFRAGWGYNEQFF
>.|TRBD2|14|TRBV10-3|TRBJ2-5
TGTGCCACCAGGGCGGCGGGGGGACAAGAGACCCAGTACTTC
CATRAAGGQETQYF
>.|.|15|TRBV11-2|TRBJ2-3
TGTGCCAGCAGCTTAGCCGGCTTTCTCACAGATACGCAGTATTTT
CASSLAGFLTDTQYF
>many|.|11|TRBV7-2|TRBJ2-7
TGTGCCAGCACCTCCCGCTACGAGCAGTACTTC
CASTSRYEQYF
>few|.|16|TRBV3-1|TRBJ2-5
TGTGCCAGCAGCCAAGTCCAGGACAGTCACCAAGAGACCCAGTACTTC
CASSQVQDSHQETQYF
>few|.|13|TRBV2|TRBJ1-5
TGTGCCAGCGGGGACCGGTACAATCAGCCCCAGCATTTT
CASGDRYNQPQHF
>.|.|16|TRBV5-5|TRBJ1-2
TGTGCCAGCAGCTTGGTGGAGGGGATAGCTAACTATGGCTACACCTTC
CASSLVEGIANYGYTF
>.|.|12|TRBV18|TRBJ2-1
TGTGCCAGCTCACCAAGGGGCATTGAGCAGTTCTTC
CASSPRGIEQFF
>.|.|13|TRBV15|TRBJ2-3
TGTGCCACCAGCACACTGGCCACAGATACGCAGTATTTT
CATSTLATDTQYF
>few|.|12|TRBV19|TRBJ2-1
TGTGCCAGTAGTGAGACCCGGGGAAAGCAGTTCTTC
CASSETRGKQFF
>few|.|14|TRBV5-1|TRBJ1-4
TGCGCCAGCAGCTTCAGCAGGGGTGAAGAAAAACTGTTTTTT
CASSFSRGEEKLFF
>.|.|14|TRBV30|TRBJ2-1
TGTGCCTGGAACAGGGGGGGCTCCTACAATGAGCAGTTCTTC
CAWNRGGSYNEQFF
>.|.|15|TRBV11-2|TRBJ1-3
TGTGCCAGCAGCCAAAGGAGCAGCTCTGGAAACACCATATATTTT
CASSQRSSSGNTIYF
>.|TRBD2|16|TRBV7-9|TRBJ2-3
TGTGCCAGCAGCCGTACTAGCGGGAGGCCCACAGATACGCAGTATTTT
CASSRTSGRPTDTQYF
>few|.|16|TRBV12-3/TRBV12-4|TRBJ1-1
TGTGCCAGCAGCCTGAGACAGTACACCATGAACACTGAAGCTTTCTTT
CASSLRQYTMNTEAFF
>.|.|15|TRBV12-3/TRBV12-4|TRBJ1-5
TGTGCCAGCAGCTTTGGGGGGCACCCCCATCAGCCCCAGCATTTT
CASSFGGHPHQPQHF
>.|.|15|TRBV6-2/TRBV6-3|TRBJ2-1
TGTGCCAGCAGCGTACCAGAGAGCTCCTACAATGAGCAGTTCTTC
CASSVPESSYNEQFF
>.|.|13|TRBV5-3|TRBJ2-3
TGTGCCAGCAGCCCAAAGACCTCGGATACGCAGTATTTT
CASSPKTSDTQYF
>.|TRBD1|12|TRBV5-6|TRBJ1-1
TGTGCCAGCGACAGGAGGGGGCTGGGAGCTTTCTTT
CASDRRGLGAFF
>.|.|13|TRBV19|TRBJ1-2
TGTGCCAGCCGCCCCCGGGACGTCATTGACTACACCTTC
CASRPRDVIDYTF
>many|TRBD1|13|TRBV6-2/TRBV6-3|TRBJ2-7
TGTGCCAGCAGGGGACAGGGATCCTACGAGCAGTACTTC
CASRGQGSYEQYF
>.|TRBD2|16|TRBV6-5|TRBJ2-1
TGTGCCAGCAGTTACTCGGGACTAGCGGGCTACAATGAGCAGTTCTTC
CASSYSGLAGYNEQFF
>.|.|14|TRBV3-1|TRBJ1-2
TGTGCCAGCAGCGACCGGGGGGCGAGGTATGGCTACACCTTC
CASSDRGARYGYTF
>few|.|14|TRBV20-1|TRBJ1-1
TGCAGTGCTTCCCCGACCCCAGTGGGCACTGAAGCTTTCTTT
CSASPTPVGTEAFF
>.|.|14|TRBV7-8|TRBJ1-6
TGTGCCAGCAGCTCCGAGGTCGTCGTCTCACCCCTCCACTTT
CASSSEVVVSPLHF
>many|.|13|TRBV7-9|TRBJ2-7
TGTGCCAGCAGCTTTCCAGGGTTCAACGAGCAGTACTTC
CASSFPGFNEQYF
>few|.|13|TRBV6-6|TRBJ2-1
TGTGCCAGCAGTAACAGGGCAATGTATGAGCAGTTCTTC
CASSNRAMYEQFF